The rows below give T cell receptor beta chains drawn from one sample of a study of cytotoxic CD8 clonotypes in ibrutinib-treated CLL. Data came from immunoSEQ multiplex PCR; TCRdb stores just in-frame clones and leaves some out. The sample records about 130,000 clones, 84% being singletons. Sequenced here: PBMCs, sampled after 24 months of ibrutinib treatment. These receptors came from a human donor with chronic lymphocytic leukemia. The CDR3 runs from the conserved cysteine through the conserved F or W. The D gene is left open where the match is weak. Rows may omit the clone size; those that give it use once, few, many or a size class.

cdr3_nt cdr3_aa v_call clone_size j_call d_call
TGTGCCAGCGGGATGGACAGCGGCTCTGGGGCCAACGTCCTGACTTTC CASGMDSGSGANVLTF TRBV6-4 few TRBJ2-6 -
TGTGCCAGCAGGGACCGGACTGAAGCTTTCTTT CASRDRTEAFF TRBV7-9 - TRBJ1-1 -
TGTGCCAGCTCACCCCGGCCCACTGAAGCTTTCTTT CASSPRPTEAFF TRBV18 - TRBJ1-1 -
TGTGCCAGCTCACCTGGACTAGCGGGAGCCCCACAAGAGACCCAGTACTTC CASSPGLAGAPQETQYF TRBV18 - TRBJ2-5 TRBD2
TGTGCCTGGAGGGGGACAGGGTTAGGGGGCTACACCTTC CAWRGTGLGGYTF TRBV30 - TRBJ1-2 TRBD1
TGTGCCAGCAGCTTGGACCCCGGGGTGGATACGCAGTATTTT CASSLDPGVDTQYF TRBV7-2 once TRBJ2-3 -
TGTGCCAGCAGCCTTATTACAGCGAACACTGAAGCTTTCTTT CASSLITANTEAFF TRBV7-8 - TRBJ1-1 -
TGTGCCAGCAGCTCCGCGGACAGCCGGGGATACGAGCAGTACTTC CASSSADSRGYEQYF TRBV7-2 - TRBJ2-7 -
TGTGCCAGCAGAGCCGGGGGGTCAAGCTCCTACGAGCAGTACTTC CASRAGGSSSYEQYF TRBV6-1 - TRBJ2-7 TRBD2
TGTGCCAGCAGCTTAACTGATAATCAGCCCCAGCATTTT CASSLTDNQPQHF TRBV7-3 - TRBJ1-5 -
TGTGCCAGCAGTTACGCTAATGAAAAACTGTTTTTT CASSYANEKLFF TRBV6-6 - TRBJ1-4 -
TGTGCCAGCAGCCAAGATCCGGGGCGTAATGGCTACACCTTC CASSQDPGRNGYTF TRBV4-2 once TRBJ1-2 -
TGTGCCAGCAGCTTGGACAGGGGACACTATGGCTACACCTTC CASSLDRGHYGYTF TRBV5-5 - TRBJ1-2 TRBD1
TGTGCCAGCGGCTGGTGGGACAGACCCTATAATTCACCCCTCCACTTT CASGWWDRPYNSPLHF TRBV6-4 few TRBJ1-6 TRBD1
TGTGCCATCAGTGGGGTCGGGGGGAGCACAGATACGCAGTATTTT CAISGVGGSTDTQYF TRBV10-3 - TRBJ2-3 TRBD2
TGTGCCTGGAGTTTCTATATAGCGGGGGGTAACAATGAGCAGTTCTTC CAWSFYIAGGNNEQFF TRBV30 once TRBJ2-1 TRBD2
TGTGCCAGCAGCCTCGGCCCGACGGATTACAATGAAAAACTGTTTTTT CASSLGPTDYNEKLFF TRBV11-2 - TRBJ1-4 -
TGTGCCAGCAGCTCCCAAGGGGCAGGGAATCAGCCCCAGCATTTT CASSSQGAGNQPQHF TRBV7-2 - TRBJ1-5 -
TGCAGCGTTCGGGCCCGGGAACCCCCTCCTGAAGCTTTCTTT CSVRAREPPPEAFF TRBV29-1 - TRBJ1-1 -
TGTGCCACCAGCAATGAGGGAAGGGATCAGCCCCAGCATTTT CATSNEGRDQPQHF TRBV15 - TRBJ1-5 -
TGTGCCAGCAGTGAGCAGGGGTACACTGAAGCTTTCTTT CASSEQGYTEAFF TRBV6-5 - TRBJ1-1 -
TGTGCCAGCAGTTCCTCGACCACTGAAGCTTTCTTT CASSSSTTEAFF TRBV6-5 - TRBJ1-1 -